These 18 T cell receptor beta chains originate from one sample sequenced in a study of T cell responses to AZD1222 COVID-19 vaccine (dated by TCRdb to the early 2020s). Libraries were prepared through the immunoSEQ multiplex PCR assay. Imported from immuneACCESS, the table was reduced by TCRdb to in-frame sequences with V and J called. These copies leave out some clones; in studies compared against another copy, an unresolved V gene accounts for under half, and the cause of the remainder is not known. In all, the sample holds just over 150,000 clones, and around 87% of those were seen once. The ten largest clones represent 8% to 10% of the sample. Per the publication, the time point label means: about 28 days (+/-7) after the second vaccine dose. The sample consisted of peripheral blood, taken 28 days after the second AZD1222 dose. The receptors stem from an adult who received the AZD1222 COVID-19 vaccine.

This chain links TRBV4-3 with TRBJ2-1; 9 nucleotides agree with TRBD2. The trim removed 1 base at V and 7 bases at J, leaving 5 bases unmatched. Germline-derived CDR1 and CDR2 are LGHNA and YSLEER. This CDR3 is 15 amino acids long. The CDR3, as DNA: TGCGCCAGCAGCCAAGCCCTAGCGGGAAAGAATGAGCAGTTCTTC. As protein: CASSQALAGKNEQFF.

The table lists this clone with a few counts. The V and J genes are TRBV6-6 and TRBJ2-7; D possibly matches TRBD1 or TRBD2 (5 bases each). From germline, CDR1 is MNHNY and CDR2 SVGAGI (reference sequence). CDR3 length: 17 residues. Trimming took off 5 bases at V and 5 bases at J, with 25 bases between the two ends. As DNA, the CDR3 is TGTGCCAGCAGTCCAACCCCCGGGGCGGTCTTTGGGAACGAGCAGTACTTC. The encoded protein is CASSPTPGAVFGNEQYF.

The table lists this clone with a few counts. In nucleotides, the CDR3 is TGTGCCACTAGGAGGGAGGGCCCCCGCAATGAGCAGTTCTTC. It encodes CATRREGPRNEQFF. The chain links TRBV19 to TRBJ2-1; 7 bases are shared with TRBD2. This CDR3 contains 14 residues. V was clipped by 10 bases and J by 6 bases; unmatched bases: 12. CDR1 LNHDA and CDR2 SQIVND come from the germline V gene (reference sequence).

The rearrangement joins TRBV19 to TRBJ2-7; TRBD2 agrees at 15 bases. This CDR3 region has 14 residues. Germline CDR1 is LNHDA and CDR2 is SQIVND (reference sequence). V dropped 10 bases and J dropped 3; count of bases not matched to a gene: 4. The CDR3 here is CATGLAGGSYEQYF. In DNA, the CDR3 is TGTGCCACCGGACTAGCGGGAGGGAGCTACGAGCAGTACTTC.

The rearrangement uses TRBV5-1 and TRBJ2-1; 13 bases line up with TRBD2. The CDR3 totals 16 residues. The junction had 13 bases not matched to a gene; V was cut back by 4 bases and J by 12 bases. CDR1 SGHRS and CDR2 YFSETQ come from the germline V gene. DNA for the CDR3: TGCGCCAGCAGCCCAAGACTAGCGGGAGGTACAATGAGGCAGTTCTTC. Translating it yields CASSPRLAGGTMRQFF.

The chain has TRBV3-1 (or the pseudogene TRBV3-2) and TRBJ1-4; 9 positions match TRBD1. Looked up from germline, CDR1 is LGHDT and CDR2 is YNNKEL (reference sequence). The CDR3 consists of 16 residues. The ends lost 4 bases at V and 0 bases at J; junction bases unmatched: 3. CDR3 bases: TGTGCCAGCAGCCGACGACAGGGGGCAACTAATGAAAAACTGTTTTTT. Translation gives CASSRRQGATNEKLFF.

V is TRBV19 and J is TRBJ2-1; the match to TRBD2 covers 7 bases. The V and J ends lost 2 bases and 5 bases, in that order; junction bases with no gene match: 6. The germline V gene has CDR1 LNHDA and CDR2 SQIVND (reference sequence). The CDR3 length is 15 residues. CDR3 loop: CASSIILAENNEQFF. CDR3 in DNA: TGTGCCAGTAGTATAATCCTAGCGGAAAACAATGAGCAGTTCTTC.

This chain joins TRBV2 and TRBJ1-5; D not resolved. V was pared by 1 base and J by 1 base, with 8 bases between. CDR1 and CDR2 (germline): SNHLY, FYNNEI. The CDR3 is 15 amino acids. DNA of the CDR3: TGTGCCAGCAGTGAAGAGTTGGCCAGCAATCAGCCCCAGCATTTT. The encoded protein is CASSEELASNQPQHF.

The rearrangement uses TRBV2 and TRBJ2-7, with no clear D. CDR1 is SNHLY and CDR2 is FYNNEI in the germline V gene. This CDR3 is 12 amino acids long. The V gene lost 4 bases and the J gene lost 9 bases, with 13 bases spanning the gap. DNA of the CDR3: TGTGCCAGCAGTGTGGGGTCGGGCAGGCAGTACTTC. It is translated as CASSVGSGRQYF. The entire variable domain, with the rest obtained from reference TRBV2 and TRBJ2-7, is as follows: EPEVTQTPSHQVTQMGQEVILRCVPISNHLYFYWYRQILGQKVEFLVSFYNNEISEKSEIFDDQFSVERPDGSNFTLKIRSTKLEDSAMYFCASSVGSGRQYFGPGTRLTVT.

The V call is TRBV10-2, the J call TRBJ2-1; TRBD2 might be the D (6 bases). Trimming pared 6 bases from V and 7 bases from J, leaving 25 bases between. The CDR3 consists of 17 residues. Germline assignment: CDR1 WSHSY and CDR2 SAAADI. The chain's CDR3 is CASRRTGTGFLGNEQFF. The CDR3 DNA follows: TGCGCCAGCAGGCGAACCGGGACTGGATTTTTGGGGAATGAGCAGTTCTTC.

The genes are TRBV28 and TRBJ2-1; a weak D match, TRBD1 (6 bases). The CDR3 is made up of 15 amino acids. The V end was cut by 6 bases, the J end by 4 bases, with 16 bases between. CDR1 and CDR2 from the germline V gene are MDHEN and SYDVKM. In DNA form, the CDR3 reads TGTGCCAGCAGAGTTACAGGGTCAACTTACAATGAGCAGTTCTTC. Protein product: CASRVTGSTYNEQFF.

The chain is built from TRBV7-9 and TRBJ1-3; D is unclear. There are 12 residues in the CDR3. The ends were cut back, 5 bases at V and 4 bases at J, with 6 bases in the middle. Germline V CDR1 and CDR2: SEHNR, FQNEAQ (reference sequence). The CDR3: CASSARGNTIYF. The CDR3 DNA follows: TGTGCCAGCAGCGCCCGAGGAAACACCATATATTTT.

This clone occurred a few times. CDR3 loop: CASSLGQEYNEQFF. CDR3 in DNA: TGCGCCAGCAGCTTGGGACAGGAGTACAATGAGCAGTTCTTC. This chain uses TRBV5-1 with TRBJ2-1; D is possibly TRBD1 (6 bases). The CDR3 runs 14 residues. Germline V CDR1 and CDR2: SGHRS, YFSETQ. V lost 0 bases and J lost 4, with 8 bases in between. The variable domain in full, with the rest retrieved from reference TRBV5-1 and TRBJ2-1, is KAGVTQTPRYLIKTRGQQVTLSCSPISGHRSVSWYQQTPGQGLQFLFEYFSETQRNKGNFPGRFSGRQFSNSRSEMNVSTLELGDSALYLCASSLGQEYNEQFFGPGTRLTVL.

The chain links TRBV7-9 to TRBJ1-5; no clear D gene. V lost 6 bases to trimming and J lost 3 bases, with 12 bases between them. Germline loops: CDR1 SEHNR, CDR2 FQNEAQ (reference sequence). The CDR3 spans 14 residues. CDR3 DNA: TGTGCCAGCAGTTCCGGGAACCCCAATCAGCCCCAGCATTTT. Residues: CASSSGNPNQPQHF. The full variable domain, in which reference TRBV7-9 and TRBJ1-5 provide the parts outside the CDR3, is DTGVSQNPRHKITKRGQNVTFRCDPISEHNRLYWYRQTLGQGPEFLTYFQNEAQLEKSRLLSDRFSAERPKGSFSTLEIQRTEQGDSAMYLCASSSGNPNQPQHFGDGTRLSIL.

The chain links TRBV14 to TRBJ2-5; 7 bases match TRBD1. The junction had 4 bases not matched to a gene; V was cut back by 2 bases and J by 7 bases. Germline CDR1 reads SGHDN; CDR2 reads FVKESK. There are 13 residues in the CDR3. CDR3 amino acids: CASSQQGDGTQYF. CDR3 sequence (DNA): TGTGCCAGCAGCCAACAGGGGGACGGGACCCAGTACTTC.

The chain links TRBV5-1 to TRBJ2-7; 10 nucleotides align to TRBD2. The V and J ends lost 4 bases and 2 bases, in that order; junction bases with no gene match: 6. This CDR3 is 15 amino acids long. The germline CDR1 and CDR2 sequences are SGHRS and YFSETQ. The CDR3 here is CASSDQSGRAYEQYF. CDR3 nucleotide sequence: TGCGCCAGCAGCGACCAGAGCGGGAGGGCCTACGAGCAGTACTTC. Drawing the rest from reference TRBV5-1 and TRBJ2-7, the complete variable domain is KAGVTQTPRYLIKTRGQQVTLSCSPISGHRSVSWYQQTPGQGLQFLFEYFSETQRNKGNFPGRFSGRQFSNSRSEMNVSTLELGDSALYLCASSDQSGRAYEQYFGPGTRLTVT.

There are a few counts of this clone. This rearrangement joins TRBV18 to TRBJ2-1, with TRBD1 matching over 8 bases. The CDR3 has 14 amino acids. The J segment lost 8 bases and the V segment lost 4 bases, leaving 7 bases of the junction unmatched. Germline V gene data show CDR1 as KGHSH and CDR2 as LQKENI. DNA of the CDR3: TGTGCCAGCTCACTCAACTCAGGGGGCTATGAGCAGTTCTTC. This encodes CASSLNSGGYEQFF.

The CDR3 bases are TGCGCCAGCAGTAATAAAGGGGGACTCTATGGCTACACCTTC. Encoded protein: CASSNKGGLYGYTF. The V gene is TRBV5-1, the J gene TRBJ1-2; a possible D gene is TRBD1 (6 bases). CDR3 length equals 14 residues. V lost 5 bases and J lost 4, with 15 bases in between. The germline CDR1 and CDR2 sequences are SGHRS and YFSETQ. Full variable domain (missing parts from reference TRBV5-1 and TRBJ1-2): KAGVTQTPRYLIKTRGQQVTLSCSPISGHRSVSWYQQTPGQGLQFLFEYFSETQRNKGNFPGRFSGRQFSNSRSEMNVSTLELGDSALYLCASSNKGGLYGYTFGSGTRLTVV.